These 18 T cell receptor beta chains were sequenced from one sample in a study of tumor and adjacent non-tumor tissue in lung cancer (dated by TCRdb to 2017 to 2018). RNA was isolated from bulk unsorted tissue, and RNA quality was assessed with a NanoDrop ND-1000 and an Agilent 2100. Library preparation employed multiplex PCR. Reads for this sample came from an Illumina HiSeq 2500. TCRbeta libraries were constructed through three rounds of nested PCR with primers (Table S4) according to protocols adapted from ARM-PCR. TCRdb redid the processing of the public reads, applying fastp at Q25 and MiXCR, and retained in-frame beta chains. Duplicate CDR3 protein sequences are folded into a single record with the most common DNA and genes. The sample table lists 120,000 or so distinct CDR3 sequences, around three fifths of them with a count of one. 9.5% to 15% of the sample is in the top ten clones. Sequenced: lung tumor tissue. The receptors derive from a man aged 30-40 years with non-small cell lung cancer.

In this sample, this clonotype turned up once. The chain recombines TRBV10-3 with TRBJ1-4; D unclear. CDR1 ENHRY and CDR2 SYGVKD come from the germline V gene. The CDR3 has 14 amino acids. The CDR3 region is CATSEGLTAEKLFF. Here the CDR3 DNA reads TGTGCGACCAGTGAGGGCCTAACGGCTGAAAAACTGTTTTTT.

Sample share makes this clonotype medium-sized. This chain connects TRBV20-1 to TRBJ2-3; the match to TRBD1 covers 9 bases. Germline V gene lookup returns CDR1 DFQATT and CDR2 SNEGSKA (reference sequence). CDR3 length: 14 amino acids. The CDR3 DNA reads as TGCAGCCCCGGGACAGGGTTTAGCACAGATACGCAGTATTTT. Translated: CSPGTGFSTDTQYF.

Of note for this clonotype: With a much larger clone just one base away, this may be a read error. CDR3 nucleotides: TGCGCCAGCGGGACTAGCGGGAGTTGTGCAGATACGCAGTATTTT. Protein sequence: CASGTSGSCADTQYF. V usage is TRBV5-1 and J usage is TRBJ2-3, with 14 bases identical to TRBD2. The CDR3 loop spans 15 amino acids. Germline CDR1 SGHRS, CDR2 YFSETQ. The V segment lost 7 bases and the J segment 4 bases; nucleotides outside the gene matches: 5.

Remarks on this clonotype: A much larger clone sits a single nucleotide away, making a read error possible. J is TRBJ2-3 and V is TRBV10-2; 10 positions agree with TRBD1. This CDR3 is 14 amino acids long. Germline CDR1 reads WSHSY; CDR2 reads SAAADI. CDR3 sequence (DNA): TGCGCCAGCAGGGGACAGGGGTGGACAGATATGCAGTATTTT. It encodes CASRGQGWTDMQYF.

This clonotype was recorded only once. It is likely a read error, because the conserved phenylalanine at the end of the CDR3 is missing. Because the CDR3's place on the DNA is in doubt, the DNA is left out and the CDR3 is given as listed by TCRdb. The genes are TRBV11-2 and TRBJ1-2. Germline loops: CDR1 SGHAT, CDR2 FQNNGV. The CDR3 is 13 amino acids long, termini counted. The CDR3 loop is CASSVGLDYGYTY.

As concerns this clonotype: The junction departs from the called germline gene at one end, perhaps through a read error. The chain carries TRBV6-1 and TRBJ1-1; D gene uncertain. The CDR3 runs 13 residues. The germline V gene has CDR1 MNHNS and CDR2 SASEGT. CDR3 coding DNA: TGTGCCAACAGTCGGACCGCGATCACTGAAGCTTTCTTT. Amino acid sequence: CANSRTAITEAFF.

This chain links TRBV7-8 with TRBJ1-6; 9 bases agree with TRBD1. V lost 5 bases and J lost 10; bases outside the gene matches: 18. Germline-derived CDR1 and CDR2 are SGHVS and FQNEAQ. This CDR3 has 18 amino acids. The CDR3 region has the DNA TGTGCCAGCAGCGTGCCGGGACAGGGATTAGGGTTGAAGTCACCCCTCCACTTT. Its translation: CASSVPGQGLGLKSPLHF. Full variable domain (rest looked up from reference TRBV7-8 and TRBJ1-6): GAGVSQSPRYKVAKRGQDVALRCDPISGHVSLFWYQQALGQGPEFLTYFQNEAQLDKSGLPSDRFFAERPEGSVSTLKIQRTQQEDSAVYLCASSVPGQGLGLKSPLHFGNGTRLTVT.

The sample holds one count of this clonotype. The chain recombines TRBV20-1 with TRBJ1-2; 8 nucleotides line up with TRBD1. With 5 bases clipped from V and 8 bases from J, the junction kept 13 bases outside the gene matches. Germline loops: CDR1 DFQATT, CDR2 SNEGSKA (reference sequence). This CDR3 has 14 amino acids. The CDR3: CSAPHYNRGRGYTF. CDR3 bases: TGCAGTGCTCCGCATTATAACAGGGGGAGAGGCTACACCTTC.

This clonotype was picked up a small number of times. A much larger clone lies one base from this, so it may be a read error. CDR3 DNA sequence: TGCAGCGTTGAAGGACCCCTGCGGGCCACAGATACGCAGTATTTT. Its protein product is CSVEGPLRATDTQYF. The chain uses TRBV29-1 and TRBJ2-3; D is possibly TRBD2 (5 bases). The germline CDR1 and CDR2 sequences are SQVTM and ANQGSEA. V was pared by 1 base and J by 2 bases, with 13 bases between. This CDR3 region has 15 residues.

Comments on this clonotype: This may stem from a read error, because a much larger clone lies one nucleotide away. This chain links TRBV20-1 with TRBJ2-7; no reliable D call. The CDR3 covers 12 residues. Germline loops: CDR1 DFQATT, CDR2 SNEGSKA (reference sequence). CDR3 DNA sequence: TGCAGTGCTAGAAGCCGGATCTACGTGCAGTACTTC. It yields the protein CSARSRIYVQYF.

This clonotype was seen at least ten times. The chain employs TRBV29-1 and TRBJ2-1; 14 bases align to TRBD2. With 3 bases clipped from V and 4 bases from J, the junction kept 5 bases outside the gene matches. Looked up from germline, CDR1 is SQVTM and CDR2 is ANQGSEA. The CDR3 extends over 16 amino acids. CDR3 nucleotide sequence: TGCAGCGTTGACGCGACTAGCGGGGGGGAGTACAATGAGCAGTTCTTC. Translated, it gives CSVDATSGGEYNEQFF.

With regard to this clonotype: The junction shows a germline mismatch at one end, possibly a read error. The rearrangement links TRBV5-5 to TRBJ1-5; D unclear. The CDR3 runs to 13 residues. Germline values: CDR1 SGHKS, CDR2 YYEKEE (reference sequence). The CDR3 sequence: CASGLEWGQPQHF. CDR3 in DNA: TGTGCCAGCGGCTTGGAATGGGGTCAGCCCCAGCATTTT.

As to this clonotype: Its ends do not fully match the called genes, so a read error is possible. The chain recombines TRBV4-3 with TRBJ2-1; D is unclear. This CDR3 contains 14 residues. In germline, CDR1 is LGHNA, CDR2 YSLEER. The CDR3 sequence is CVSSQDFSSGEQFF. The CDR3 region has the DNA TGTGTCAGCAGCCAAGATTTTTCATCGGGTGAGCAGTTCTTC.

A word on this clonotype: Germline and junction disagree at one end, which may indicate a read error. This rearrangement joins TRBV20-1 to TRBJ2-2, with 9 bases that match TRBD1. The CDR3 extends over 15 amino acids. Looked up from germline, CDR1 is DFQATT and CDR2 is SNEGSKA (reference sequence). CDR3 sequence: CSATRDRERTEELFF. The CDR3 DNA follows: TGTAGTGCTACAAGGGACAGGGAGAGGACCGAGGAGCTGTTTTTT.

The CDR3 DNA sequence: TGCGCCAGCAGCTCGAGACTAGCGGGAGTCTACGAGCAGTACTTC. Translated: CASSSRLAGVYEQYF. The rearrangement joins TRBV5-1 to TRBJ2-7; 12 nucleotides line up with TRBD2. The V gene's germline CDR1 is SGHRS and CDR2 YFSETQ. The CDR3 runs 15 residues. V was pared by 3 bases and J by 3 bases, with 4 bases of the junction left unmatched.

The gene calls are TRBV6-6 and TRBJ1-6; 8 bases line up with TRBD1. Trimming at V came to 5 bases and at J to 8 bases, leaving 11 bases not matched to a gene. The CDR3 loop spans 16 amino acids. Germline loops: CDR1 MNHNY, CDR2 SVGAGI (reference sequence). As DNA, the CDR3 is TGTGCCAGCAGTGGGGGACAGGCGGGGGCTTATTCACCCCTCCACTTT. Translation gives CASSGGQAGAYSPLHF.

This clonotype was found once. A junction end diverges from the germline sequence, so it may reflect a read error. CDR3 amino acids: CASSADGLNTEAFF. CDR3 DNA: TGTGCCAGCAGCGCTGACGGATTGAACACTGAGGCTTTCTTT. The chain joins TRBV11-1 to TRBJ1-1; no firm D call. The germline CDR1 and CDR2 sequences are SGHAT and FQDESV (reference sequence). The CDR3 spans 14 residues.

This clonotype was detected ten times or more. V usage is TRBV4-1 and J usage is TRBJ1-1, with D possibly matching TRBD1 (6 bases). The germline V gene has CDR1 MGHRA and CDR2 YSYEKL. Trimming left V 3 bases short and J 6 bases short, with 14 bases between. This CDR3 region has 14 residues. The CDR3 coding sequence is TGCGCCAGCAGCCACGCAAGGGGGGCATCTGAAGCTTTCTTT. This gives the protein CASSHARGASEAFF.